The T cell receptor (beta chain) under discussion was sequenced for a study of blood T cell repertoires in COVID-19. Libraries were prepared by immunoSEQ multiplex PCR; TCRdb keeps only in-frame clonotypes and omits some of them. The profile shows approximately 70,000 clones, about 90% of them singletons. V shed 2 bases and J shed 8 bases, with 10 bases lying between them. This CDR3 is 13 amino acids long. Germline values: CDR1 GTSNPN, CDR2 SVGIG (reference sequence). Enrollment of patients from Seattle took place during active infection, with longitudinal follow-up. The receptor was isolated from a woman in her forties or fifties with COVID-19, enrolled during active disease. Source material: peripheral blood. This rearrangement joins TRBV30 to TRBJ1-6; possibly TRBD1 for D (6 bases). As DNA, the CDR3 is TGTGCCTGGAGTAACTCAGGGGATTCACCCCTCCACTTT. Translation gives CAWSNSGDSPLHF.